This T cell receptor (beta chain) was identified in a study of shared clonotypes between healthy human individuals. Study results and limitations: Despite large depth, rarefaction showed incomplete sorted-subset sequencing.

On this clone itself: Its specificity is unknown.

CD45RO-negative, CCR7-selected cells formed the naive CD8 fraction, which excluded terminally differentiated effector memory CD45RA+ cells. This CDR3 contains 15 residues. Germline loops: CDR1 ENHRY, CDR2 SYGVKD. After removal of 3 bases from V and 6 bases from J, the junction contained 4 bases not matched to a gene. Profiling relied on immunoSEQ multiplex PCR, and the TCRdb table lists in-frame clones only, not all of them. The data show just over 2,000,000 clones, less than 95% seen once. This sequence originates from a man aged 18 to 30 in good health. Sequencing was performed on naive CD8+ T cells sorted from blood. V and J are TRBV10-3 and TRBJ2-3; 12 bases map to TRBD2. The CDR3 is CAISDLAGGHDTQYF. CDR3 sequence (DNA): TGTGCCATCAGTGATCTAGCGGGAGGGCACGATACGCAGTATTTT.